In this sample, the clone carrying this TCR beta chain turned up once. The data belong to a study of identifying expanded T cells in peripheral blood. Sequenced by immunoSEQ multiplex PCR; TCRdb stores in-frame clones only, minus some. Of 120,000 or so clones listed, around four fifths are singletons. The CDR3 is 13 amino acids. With 2 bases clipped from V and 3 bases from J, the junction kept 4 bases outside the gene matches. Germline lookup yields CDR1 GTSNPN and CDR2 SVGIG (reference sequence). This TCR was recovered from a person aged 18 to 69 in good health. This rearrangement joins TRBV30 to TRBJ2-7; 7 bases are shared with TRBD1. Input material: blood. CDR3 sequence: CAWSTTGNYEQYF. CDR3 sequence (DNA): TGTGCCTGGAGTACGACAGGGAACTACGAGCAGTACTTC.